A single sample gave rise to the 20 T cell receptor beta chains below, sequenced in a study of T-cell memory formation after mild COVID-19. MiXCR was run by TCRdb on the 5' RACE reads, yielding one entry per CDR3 protein. The sample comprises 450,000 or so distinct CDR3 sequences, roughly 20% of which are singletons, and around 8% rests with the top ten. The sample was PBMCs or a T cell subset sorted from them (not recorded which). Source of these receptors: an adult woman who had mild COVID-19 (a few samples of this study predate the infection). Cell type and time point are not known.

This clonotype was seen only a few times. The chain links TRBV5-1 to TRBJ2-1, with D perhaps matching TRBD1 or TRBD2 (5 bases each). CDR1 is SGHRS and CDR2 is YFSETQ in the germline V gene. This CDR3 comprises 16 residues. Trimming left V 1 base short and J 0 bases short, with 11 bases between. The CDR3 sequence: CASSLSGASSYNEQFF. As DNA, the CDR3 is TGCGCCAGCAGCTTGTCCGGGGCTAGCTCCTACAATGAGCAGTTCTTC. Drawing the rest from reference TRBV5-1 and TRBJ2-1, the complete variable domain is KAGVTQTPRYLIKTRGQQVTLSCSPISGHRSVSWYQQTPGQGLQFLFEYFSETQRNKGNFPGRFSGRQFSNSRSEMNVSTLELGDSALYLCASSLSGASSYNEQFFGPGTRLTVL.

The V and J genes are TRBV6-2 or TRBV6-3 and TRBJ2-1; 13 nucleotides align to TRBD2. Losses at the gene ends were 5 bases for V and 8 bases for J; bases not matched to a gene: 9. The length of the CDR3 is 16 residues. Germline CDR1 MNHEY, CDR2 SVGEGT. CDR3: CASSLAGTSGKHEQFF. CDR3 bases: TGTGCCAGCAGTCTCGCCGGGACTAGCGGGAAACATGAGCAGTTCTTC.

This clonotype turned up a few times. The chain joins TRBV20-1 to TRBJ1-2; D uncertain. V was cut by 3 bases and J by 0 bases, with 5 bases left in between. The CDR3 extends over 12 amino acids. From germline, CDR1 is DFQATT and CDR2 SNEGSKA (reference sequence). The CDR3 protein is CSASGANYGYTF. The CDR3 region has the DNA TGCAGTGCTAGCGGAGCTAACTATGGCTACACCTTC.

The sample holds a few counts of this clonotype. The chain couples TRBV5-1 to TRBJ2-2; 8 bases align to TRBD1. Losses at the gene ends were 4 bases for V and 7 bases for J; bases not matched to a gene: 6. The CDR3 length is 14 residues. Germline values: CDR1 SGHRS, CDR2 YFSETQ. This CDR3 reads CASSPTGDDGELFF. The CDR3 DNA reads as TGCGCCAGCAGCCCGACAGGGGATGACGGGGAGCTGTTTTTT.

The chain couples TRBV12-3 or TRBV12-4 to TRBJ1-4; no clear D gene. The V end was cut by 3 bases, the J end by 8 bases, with 7 bases between. The CDR3 covers 12 residues. In DNA form, the CDR3 reads TGTGCCAGCAGTTTTGATGACGAAAAACTGTTTTTT. Translated: CASSFDDEKLFF.

This clonotype was seen only a few times. V and J are TRBV20-1 and TRBJ1-1; 7 bases align to TRBD1. This CDR3 is built from 16 residues. The germline V gene encodes CDR1 DFQATT and CDR2 SNEGSKA (reference sequence). With 0 bases clipped from V and 0 bases from J, the junction kept 7 bases outside the gene matches. The CDR3 DNA reads TGCAGTGCTAGAGATCTGTGGGGACAGTTGAACACTGAAGCTTTCTTT. Translation: CSARDLWGQLNTEAFF.

The rearrangement links TRBV27 to TRBJ2-1; D not resolved. Germline assignment: CDR1 MNHEY and CDR2 SMNVEV (reference sequence). CDR3 length: 14 residues. V lost 2 bases and J lost 6, with 11 bases in between. CDR3: CASSLTQVSNEQFF. DNA of the CDR3: TGTGCCAGCAGTTTAACGCAGGTTTCCAATGAGCAGTTCTTC.

V is TRBV4-3 and J is TRBJ1-1, with D hard to call. V lost 0 bases to trimming and J lost 3 bases, with 14 bases between them. The CDR3 spans 16 residues. The germline V gene encodes CDR1 LGHNA and CDR2 YSLEER. The DNA for the CDR3 is TGCGCCAGCAGCCAAGACGGGAACAAAAGGGACACTGAAGCTTTCTTT. Residues: CASSQDGNKRDTEAFF.

A few counts support this clonotype. The chain links TRBV7-6 to TRBJ2-7, with 12 bases matching TRBD2. This CDR3 comprises 15 residues. Trimming took 4 bases from V and 4 from J; bases not matched to a gene: 5. Germline assignment: CDR1 SGHVS and CDR2 FNYEAQ. The CDR3 spells CASSSSGLAGYEQYF. CDR3 DNA sequence: TGTGCCAGCAGCTCTTCAGGACTAGCGGGGTACGAGCAGTACTTC.

In its sample, this clonotype was seen a few times. The chain links TRBV7-8 to TRBJ1-3; TRBD1 aligns across 8 bases. J was trimmed by 0 bases and V by 1 base; bases with no gene match: 11. CDR1 is SGHVS, CDR2 FQNEAQ, per germline. The CDR3 length is 19 residues. CDR3 nucleotide sequence: TGTGCCAGCAGCTTAGACGTGGTGGACAGGGTGAACTCTGGAAACACCATATATTTT. This gives the protein CASSLDVVDRVNSGNTIYF.

Only a few counts were recorded for this clonotype. The chain links TRBV12-3 or TRBV12-4 to TRBJ2-7, with 10 bases that match TRBD2. J lost 5 bases, V lost 5 bases, and 12 bases had no gene match. CDR3 length equals 16 residues. In DNA, the CDR3 is TGTGCCAGCAGTCTTTCTAGCGGGGGATATCGGGACGAGCAGTACTTC. It specifies CASSLSSGGYRDEQYF.

The gene calls are TRBV4-3 and TRBJ2-2; D uncertain. The CDR3 contains 16 residues. CDR1 and CDR2 (germline): LGHNA, YSLEER. The V end lost 1 base, the J end lost 0 bases, and 9 bases lay between the germline ends. The CDR3 region has the DNA TGCGCCAGCAGCCAAGGTCCCATCACGAACACCGGGGAGCTGTTTTTT. Amino acids: CASSQGPITNTGELFF.

This chain joins TRBV29-1 and TRBJ1-2; perhaps TRBD1 as D (6 bases). Trimming removed 3 bases from V and 2 bases from J, with 10 bases in between. CDR1 and CDR2 (germline): SQVTM, ANQGSEA. The CDR3 runs to 13 residues. In nucleotides, the CDR3 is TGCAGCGTTGACGGGGGCAGAAACTATGGCTACACCTTC. This codes for CSVDGGRNYGYTF.

The table lists this clonotype with a few counts. This chain links TRBV12-3 or TRBV12-4 with TRBJ1-3, with a weak D call TRBD1 (6 bases). The V end lost 5 bases, the J end lost 4 bases, and 12 bases lay between the germline ends. The CDR3 has 14 residues. CDR3 DNA: TGTGCCAGCAGTCCCACAGGGCGAGGAAACACCATATATTTT. The encoded protein is CASSPTGRGNTIYF.

The chain recombines TRBV15 with TRBJ1-5, with 10 nucleotides matching TRBD1. V shed 0 bases and J 6 bases; nucleotides not matched to a gene: 8. Germline V gene data show CDR1 as LNHNV and CDR2 as YYDKDF (reference sequence). CDR3 size: 17 residues. The CDR3 protein is CATSREFGTGARQPQHF. The CDR3 nucleotides are TGTGCCACCAGCAGAGAATTCGGGACAGGGGCCCGTCAGCCCCAGCATTTT.

The genes are TRBV20-1 and TRBJ2-1; D remains unclear. Germline V CDR1 and CDR2: DFQATT, SNEGSKA (reference sequence). Deletions cut 0 bases from V and 4 bases from J, with 7 bases between. The CDR3 runs to 13 residues. CDR3 in DNA: TGCAGTGCTAGAGATCGCCGGTACAATGAGCAGTTCTTC. This translates into CSARDRRYNEQFF.

This clonotype was recorded many times. The J gene is TRBJ2-3, the V gene TRBV7-9; D not certain. Trimming left V 8 bases short and J 2 bases short, with 8 bases between. The CDR3 is made up of 12 amino acids. Germline V gene data show CDR1 as SEHNR and CDR2 as FQNEAQ (reference sequence). CDR3 residues: CASGTITDTQYF. In DNA form, the CDR3 reads TGTGCCAGCGGTACGATCACAGATACGCAGTATTTT.

The V and J genes are TRBV4-2 and TRBJ2-5; no reliable D call. The CDR3 consists of 14 residues. Trimming stripped 0 bases from V and 5 bases from J, with 10 bases between. CDR1 is LGHNA and CDR2 is YNFKEQ in the germline V gene. The DNA of the CDR3 is TGTGCCAGCAGCCAAGATGAAAGCGTGGAGACCCAGTACTTC. Translation gives CASSQDESVETQYF.

The rearrangement uses TRBV18 and TRBJ1-2; perhaps TRBD1 as D (5 bases). CDR1 and CDR2 (germline): KGHSH, LQKENI. V was shortened by 0 bases and J by 4 bases, with 9 bases between the two germline ends. This CDR3 region has 14 residues. The CDR3 region is CASSPPGDAYGYTF. The CDR3 nucleotides read TGTGCCAGCTCACCACCGGGGGATGCCTATGGCTACACCTTC.

There are a few counts of this clonotype. CDR3 in amino acids: CASRYPPAQKQETQYF. CDR3 nucleotide sequence: TGTGCCAGCAGGTACCCTCCAGCACAGAAGCAAGAGACCCAGTACTTC. The rearrangement links TRBV7-9 to TRBJ2-5; D is undetermined. In germline, CDR1 is SEHNR, CDR2 FQNEAQ (reference sequence). Trimming stripped 6 bases from V and 2 bases from J, with 19 bases between. The CDR3 is 16 amino acids.